Listed here are 22 T cell receptor beta chains from one sample, sequenced in a study of blood T cell repertoires in COVID-19. This table comes from immunoSEQ multiplex PCR, and its TCRdb copy is limited to in-frame clones, with some not included. The table lists 200,000 to 250,000 clones, 87% of them singletons, with roughly 12% in the top ten. Source material: peripheral blood. These receptors came from a woman younger than 35 who had recovered from COVID-19.

This clone came up once. This chain connects TRBV2 to TRBJ2-1; possible D gene TRBD1, 6 bases. Germline assignment: CDR1 SNHLY and CDR2 FYNNEI. Trimming left V 2 bases short and J 6 bases short, with 11 bases between. The CDR3 contains 14 residues. The CDR3 coding sequence is TGTGCCAGCAGTGAAAAACAGGGCCCCAATGAGCAGTTCTTC. It encodes CASSEKQGPNEQFF.

The chain couples TRBV19 to TRBJ1-1; the D is unclear. V was clipped by 5 bases and J by 10 bases, with 14 bases between them. The CDR3 extends over 12 amino acids. In germline, CDR1 is LNHDA, CDR2 SQIVND (reference sequence). The CDR3 nucleotides read TGTGCCAGTAGTCCGGGGATTCTTGGAGCTTTCTTT. It is translated as CASSPGILGAFF.

This clone was counted a single time. This chain connects TRBV6-5 to TRBJ2-3; possibly TRBD2 for D (6 bases). CDR3 length equals 16 residues. Germline V gives CDR1 MNHEY, CDR2 SVGAGI. V lost 2 bases and J 0 bases, leaving 12 bases between the germline ends. The CDR3, as DNA: TGTGCCAGCAGTTACAGGTGGGGGACTAGCACAGATACGCAGTATTTT. Protein: CASSYRWGTSTDTQYF.

The CDR3 nucleotides are TGTGCCAGCAGTTATCGTGGAGGGGCGGGAGGCTACGAGCAGTACTTC. Protein product: CASSYRGGAGGYEQYF. V is TRBV6-2 or TRBV6-3 and J is TRBJ2-7; 8 bases map to TRBD2. With 3 bases clipped from V and 3 bases from J, the junction kept 10 bases outside the gene matches. Germline lookup yields CDR1 MNHEY and CDR2 SVGEGT. The CDR3 is made up of 16 amino acids.

The chain uses TRBV4-3 and TRBJ1-2; 7 positions match TRBD1. Germline trimming cut 0 bases from V and 5 bases from J; bases unmatched to any gene: 6. Germline assignment: CDR1 LGHNA and CDR2 YSLEER. CDR3 size: 15 residues. The CDR3 protein is CASSQESSRGYGYTF. DNA for the CDR3: TGCGCCAGCAGCCAAGAGAGTTCCAGGGGGTATGGCTACACCTTC.

This clone was observed a few times. The J gene is TRBJ1-4, the V gene TRBV7-2; D call uncertain. The CDR3 has 14 amino acids. Germline V gene sequence: CDR1 SGHTA, CDR2 FQGNSA. Trimming took off 1 base at V and 4 bases at J, with 7 bases between the two ends. CDR3 protein: CASSLEQSNEKLFF. CDR3 coding DNA: TGTGCCAGCAGCTTAGAACAGAGTAATGAAAAACTGTTTTTT.

This clone was observed once. The chain has TRBV10-1 and TRBJ1-6, with 11 bases that match TRBD1. Germline V lookup: CDR1 WNHNN, CDR2 SYGVQD (reference sequence). CDR3 size: 17 residues. V was pared by 7 bases and J by 8 bases, with 13 bases of the junction left unmatched. The CDR3 sequence: CASMIRWDRGTDSPLHF. CDR3 nucleotides: TGCGCCAGCATGATTCGTTGGGACAGGGGGACGGATTCACCCCTCCACTTT.

V is TRBV4-1 and J is TRBJ2-3; 13 bases map to TRBD2. CDR3 size: 17 residues. Germline V CDR1 and CDR2: MGHRA, YSYEKL. The junction had 2 bases not matched to a gene; V was cut back by 0 bases and J by 2 bases. In DNA form, the CDR3 reads TGCGCCAGCAGCCAAGAGGGGACTAGCGGGATCACAGATACGCAGTATTTT. The encoded protein is CASSQEGTSGITDTQYF.

This chain connects TRBV7-9 to TRBJ2-1, with D perhaps TRBD1 (6 bases). The germline V gene encodes CDR1 SEHNR and CDR2 FQNEAQ (reference sequence). CDR3 size: 12 residues. V was pared by 1 base and J by 9 bases, with 7 bases between. CDR3 loop: CASSLGGGEQFF. The CDR3 DNA is TGTGCCAGCAGCTTAGGAGGGGGTGAGCAGTTCTTC.

This clone was observed a single time. This chain links TRBV4-1 with TRBJ2-1, with 7 bases that match TRBD1. Germline-derived CDR1 and CDR2 are MGHRA and YSYEKL. This CDR3 has 16 residues. V lost 2 bases to trimming and J lost 6 bases; unmatched junction nucleotides: 10. This CDR3 is CASSQPGTAPVNEQFF. The CDR3 coding sequence is TGCGCCAGCAGCCAACCCGGGACAGCACCCGTCAATGAGCAGTTCTTC.

This chain uses TRBV2 with TRBJ2-3; 8 nucleotides match TRBD1. V was clipped by 6 bases and J by 2 bases; unmatched bases: 10. The CDR3 consists of 16 residues. Germline V gene lookup returns CDR1 SNHLY and CDR2 FYNNEI. In DNA form, the CDR3 reads TGTGCCAGCAGGAGGACAGGGACAAACCTCACAGATACGCAGTATTTT. Translation gives CASRRTGTNLTDTQYF.

The chain links TRBV27 to TRBJ2-3, with D uncertain. Germline V gives CDR1 MNHEY, CDR2 SMNVEV (reference sequence). CDR3 length equals 16 residues. Between the trimmed V and J ends, which lost 6 bases and 0 bases, there was a span of 16 bases. The DNA for the CDR3 is TGTGCCAGCAGGATATTTCCCCGAACTAGCACAGATACGCAGTATTTT. This encodes CASRIFPRTSTDTQYF.

The rearrangement links TRBV7-2 to TRBJ1-5; D gene ambiguous. V was trimmed by 4 bases and J by 2 bases, leaving 9 bases between them. CDR1 and CDR2 from the germline V gene are SGHTA and FQGNSA. This CDR3 comprises 14 residues. CDR3 nucleotide sequence: TGTGCCAGCAGCTCCCGACACGGCAATCAGCCCCAGCATTTT. Residues: CASSSRHGNQPQHF.

This clone occurred once. The gene calls are TRBV9 and TRBJ2-1; D might be TRBD2 (5 bases). There are 18 residues in the CDR3. Trimming removed 4 bases from V and 6 bases from J, with 26 bases in between. Germline CDR1 and CDR2: SGDLS and YYNGEE. CDR3 protein: CASSPRTRLADLGNEQFF. DNA of the CDR3: TGTGCCAGCAGCCCTAGAACCCGGCTAGCTGACTTGGGCAATGAGCAGTTCTTC.

This clone came up a few times. V and J are TRBV12-2 and TRBJ2-7; the listed D gene, TRBD2, was not tested against the DNA. TRBV12-2 is flagged as a pseudogene. The CDR3 sequence is 15 residues long. The CDR3 sequence: CASRSPGGTTYEQYF. CDR3 bases: TGTGCAAGTCGCTCCCCTGGCGGGACCACTTACGAGCAGTACTTC.

J is TRBJ2-2 and V is TRBV5-5; D is perhaps TRBD2 (5 bases). Germline CDR1 SGHKS, CDR2 YYEKEE (reference sequence). The CDR3 consists of 15 residues. Trimming removed 4 bases at V and 1 base at J, with 11 bases between. CDR3 sequence: CASSLPGGNTGELFF. CDR3 in DNA: TGTGCCAGCAGCCTTCCTGGAGGGAACACCGGGGAGCTGTTTTTT.

V usage is TRBV6-2 or TRBV6-3 and J usage is TRBJ2-7, with D tentatively TRBD1 (6 bases). V lost 2 bases and J 1 base, leaving 15 bases between the germline ends. Germline V gives CDR1 MNHEY, CDR2 SVGEGT. The CDR3 has 16 amino acids. The CDR3 region is CASSYEAGVISYEQYF. CDR3 coding DNA: TGTGCCAGCAGTTACGAGGCAGGGGTAATTTCCTACGAGCAGTACTTC.

This clone was picked up a small number of times. The chain uses TRBV7-9 and TRBJ2-7; tentatively, D is TRBD2 (6 bases). This CDR3 has 13 amino acids. Germline V gene lookup returns CDR1 SEHNR and CDR2 FQNEAQ (reference sequence). The ends were cut back, 5 bases at V and 2 bases at J, with 10 bases in the middle. CDR3 sequence (DNA): TGTGCCAGCAGCCCGGACTATCCCTACGAGCAGTACTTC. As protein: CASSPDYPYEQYF.

The V call is TRBV4-3, the J call TRBJ1-5, with 8 nucleotides matching TRBD1. Per germline, CDR1 LGHNA and CDR2 YSLEER. The CDR3 extends over 15 amino acids. Losses at the gene ends were 4 bases for V and 4 bases for J; bases not matched to a gene: 6. The CDR3 nucleotides are TGCGCCAGCAGCCCAGGACAGGGTACGAATCAGCCCCAGCATTTT. Protein: CASSPGQGTNQPQHF.

The chain recombines TRBV18 with TRBJ1-4, with 8 nucleotides matching TRBD1. This CDR3 has 15 amino acids. CDR1 and CDR2 from the germline V gene are KGHSH and LQKENI. J was trimmed by 5 bases and V by 3 bases; bases with no gene match: 5. CDR3 sequence reads: CASSPSGTGNEKLFF. The CDR3 nucleotides read TGTGCCAGCTCACCTTCCGGGACAGGAAATGAAAAACTGTTTTTT.

The chain uses TRBV7-9 and TRBJ2-7, with 9 positions matching TRBD2. V gave up 1 base and J gave up 6 bases; unmatched junction bases: 7. The CDR3 has 15 residues. Per germline, CDR1 SEHNR and CDR2 FQNEAQ (reference sequence). The CDR3 reads CASSLELAGGREQYF. The CDR3 DNA reads TGTGCCAGCAGCTTAGAATTGGCGGGAGGGCGCGAGCAGTACTTC.

On this clone: The junction differs from germline at one of its ends, possibly a read error. DNA for the CDR3: TGTGCCAGCAGGTTAGGGCTCCATGCTTTCTTT. Translating gives CASRLGLHAFF. V is TRBV12-3 or TRBV12-4 and J is TRBJ1-1; unclear D gene. CDR3 length equals 11 residues.